This TCR beta chain was sequenced for a study of blood T cell repertoires in COVID-19 (dated by TCRdb to the early 2020s). For the wider study: The collaborator samples originated in the United States, Italy and Spain and spanned the acute and convalescent phases of COVID-19. Where HLA class I and class II types were available, the types were taken from metadata supplied by the sample provider, not from assay-based typing. Nearly every sample came with metadata listing a de-identified subject ID, COVID-19 status, age in years and sex. The prospective study material was composed of cDNA or gDNA derived from T cells, B-cell-depleted T cells, or PBMCs. The repertoires were made available in a free public database intended to serve as a resource for research on the immune response to SARS-CoV-2. The dataset comprised deeply sampled blood TCRbeta repertoires from subjects exposed to, actively infected with, or recovered from COVID-19. The samples were drawn from the first 160 participants of the ongoing ImmuneRACE study and from roughly 1,300 subjects provided by 6 global collaborators.

Summary of the overall study and its limitations: The amount of clinical and demographic metadata varied by source and participant and was provided uncurated.

V and J lose 5 bases and 2 bases, and a span of 7 bases separates them. In the germline V gene (reference sequence), CDR1 corresponds to SEHNR and CDR2 to FQNEAQ. Inclusive of the bounding cysteine and phenylalanine, the CDR3 is 12 residues long. The sequence is cut down to CDR3 DNA, 36 bases in frame from base 1. TCRbeta CDR3 regions were amplified from genomic DNA using the immunoSEQ Assay, a bias-controlled multiplex PCR. In the source study's methods: Nucleated cell counts per sample were estimated from amplification of reference gene primers within the assay. To quantify the absolute abundance of each unique TCRbeta CDR3 rearrangement, sequence reads were collapsed and filtered. For each sample, productive Simpson clonality was calculated as the square root of Simpson's diversity index over productive rearrangements. TCRdb stores this immuneACCESS table with in-frame sequences only. Part of the clones is absent; in the studies checked, under half of the shortfall reflects unresolved V genes, and no reason is known for the rest. V, J and clone size were drawn from that table, and D and trimming were deduced from the DNA. Within this sample are tens of thousands of clones, with 86% of them counted one time only. The ten largest clones represent 3.9% of the sample.

With respect to this clone: The target of this receptor is not known. Qualities for individual bases were not recorded, and no much larger clone is one base off.

The collaborating institutions used their own protocols to collect whole blood in K2EDTA tubes. For TCRbeta analysis, collaborator samples were shipped as frozen whole blood, as isolated PBMCs, or as DNA extracted from either sample type. The receptor's source is a man between 70 and 80 years old with active COVID-19. The sequenced sample was peripheral blood. The chain links TRBV7-9 with TRBJ2-7; too little of a D gene remains to name it. The nucleotides read TGTGCCAGCAGCCGTTCGGCCTACGAGCAGTACTTC. This yields the protein CASSRSAYEQYF.